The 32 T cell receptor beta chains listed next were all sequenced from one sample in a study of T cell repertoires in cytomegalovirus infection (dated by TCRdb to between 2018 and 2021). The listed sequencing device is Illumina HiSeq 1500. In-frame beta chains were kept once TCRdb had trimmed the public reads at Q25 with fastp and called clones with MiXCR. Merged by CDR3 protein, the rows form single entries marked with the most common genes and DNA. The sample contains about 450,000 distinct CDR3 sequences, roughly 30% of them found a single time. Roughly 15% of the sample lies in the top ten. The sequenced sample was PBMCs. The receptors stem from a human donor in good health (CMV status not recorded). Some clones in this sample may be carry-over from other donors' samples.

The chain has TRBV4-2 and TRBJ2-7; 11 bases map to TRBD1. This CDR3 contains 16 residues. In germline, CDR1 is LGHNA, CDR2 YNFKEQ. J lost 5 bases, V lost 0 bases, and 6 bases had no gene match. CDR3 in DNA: TGTGCCAGCAGCCAAGATCCCGGACAGGGGGCGGACGAGCAGTACTTC. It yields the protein CASSQDPGQGADEQYF.

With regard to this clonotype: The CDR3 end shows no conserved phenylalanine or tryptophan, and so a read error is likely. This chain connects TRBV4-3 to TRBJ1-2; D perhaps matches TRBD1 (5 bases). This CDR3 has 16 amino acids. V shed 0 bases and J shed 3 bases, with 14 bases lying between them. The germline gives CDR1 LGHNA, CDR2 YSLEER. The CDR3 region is CASSQEMGRTYYGYTL. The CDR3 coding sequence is TGCGCCAGCAGCCAAGAAATGGGACGGACCTACTATGGCTACACCTTA.

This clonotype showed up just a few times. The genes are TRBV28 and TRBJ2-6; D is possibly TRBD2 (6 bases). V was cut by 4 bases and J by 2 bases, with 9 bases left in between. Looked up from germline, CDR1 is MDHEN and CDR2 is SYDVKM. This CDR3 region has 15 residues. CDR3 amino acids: CASSSSGAGANVLTF. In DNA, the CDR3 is TGTGCCAGCAGTTCCTCGGGGGCTGGGGCCAACGTCCTGACTTTC.

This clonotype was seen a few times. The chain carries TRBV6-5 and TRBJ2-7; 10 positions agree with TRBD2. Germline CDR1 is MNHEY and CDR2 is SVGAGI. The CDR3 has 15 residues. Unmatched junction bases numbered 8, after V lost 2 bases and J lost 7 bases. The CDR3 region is CASSYSSGGLREQYF. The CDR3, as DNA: TGTGCCAGCAGTTACAGTAGCGGGGGGCTCCGGGAGCAGTACTTC.

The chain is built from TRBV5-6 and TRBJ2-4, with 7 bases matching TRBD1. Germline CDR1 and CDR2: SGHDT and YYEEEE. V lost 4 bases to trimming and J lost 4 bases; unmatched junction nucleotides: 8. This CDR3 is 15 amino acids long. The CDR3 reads CASSPYGTEKNIQYF. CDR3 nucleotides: TGTGCCAGCAGCCCCTACGGGACAGAGAAAAACATTCAGTACTTC. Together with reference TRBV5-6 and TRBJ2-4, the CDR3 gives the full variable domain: DAGVTQSPTHLIKTRGQQVTLRCSPKSGHDTVSWYQQALGQGPQFIFQYYEEEERQRGNFPDRFSGHQFPNYSSELNVNALLLGDSALYLCASSPYGTEKNIQYFGAGTRLSVL.

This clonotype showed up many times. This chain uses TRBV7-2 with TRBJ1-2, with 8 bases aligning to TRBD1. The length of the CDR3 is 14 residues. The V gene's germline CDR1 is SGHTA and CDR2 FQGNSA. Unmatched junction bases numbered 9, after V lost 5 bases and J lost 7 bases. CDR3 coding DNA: TGTGCCAGCAGCCCTCAGGGGGCGTTTGGTGGCTACACCTTC. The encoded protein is CASSPQGAFGGYTF.

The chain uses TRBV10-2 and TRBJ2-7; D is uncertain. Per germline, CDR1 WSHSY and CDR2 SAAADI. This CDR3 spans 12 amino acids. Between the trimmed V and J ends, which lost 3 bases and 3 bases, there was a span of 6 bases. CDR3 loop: CASSDADYEQYF. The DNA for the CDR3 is TGCGCCAGCAGTGACGCAGACTACGAGCAGTACTTC.

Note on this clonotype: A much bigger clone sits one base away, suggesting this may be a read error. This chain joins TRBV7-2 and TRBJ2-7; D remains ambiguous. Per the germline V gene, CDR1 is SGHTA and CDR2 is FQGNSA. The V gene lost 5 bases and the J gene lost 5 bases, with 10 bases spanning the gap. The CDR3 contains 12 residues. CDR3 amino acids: CASSIIRNEQYV. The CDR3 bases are TGTGCCAGCAGCATAATCCGGAACGAGCAGTACGTC.

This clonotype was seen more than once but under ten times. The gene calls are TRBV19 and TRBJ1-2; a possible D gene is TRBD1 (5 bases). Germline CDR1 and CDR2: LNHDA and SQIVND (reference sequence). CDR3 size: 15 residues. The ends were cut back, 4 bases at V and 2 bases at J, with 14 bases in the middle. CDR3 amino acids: CASSTLQDLNYGYTF. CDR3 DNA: TGTGCCAGTAGTACTCTACAGGATCTCAACTATGGCTACACCTTC.

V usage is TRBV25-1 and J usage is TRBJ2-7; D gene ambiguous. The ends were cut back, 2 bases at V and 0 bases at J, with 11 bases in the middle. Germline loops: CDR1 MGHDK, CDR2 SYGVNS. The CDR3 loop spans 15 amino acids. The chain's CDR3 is CASSEDQVSSYEQYF. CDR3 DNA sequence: TGTGCCAGCAGTGAAGATCAGGTGAGCTCCTACGAGCAGTACTTC.

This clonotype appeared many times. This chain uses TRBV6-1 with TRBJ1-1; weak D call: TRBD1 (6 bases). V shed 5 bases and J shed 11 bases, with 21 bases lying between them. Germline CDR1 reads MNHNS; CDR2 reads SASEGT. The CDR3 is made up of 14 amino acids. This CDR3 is CASSYFPQGHPAFF. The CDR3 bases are TGTGCCAGCAGTTATTTTCCGCAGGGACACCCGGCTTTCTTT.

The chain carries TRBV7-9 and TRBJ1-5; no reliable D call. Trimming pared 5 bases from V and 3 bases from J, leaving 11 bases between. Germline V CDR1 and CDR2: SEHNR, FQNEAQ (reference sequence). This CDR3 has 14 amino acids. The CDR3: CASSQGSLNQPQHF. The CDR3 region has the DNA TGTGCCAGCAGCCAAGGTTCACTCAATCAGCCCCAGCATTTT.

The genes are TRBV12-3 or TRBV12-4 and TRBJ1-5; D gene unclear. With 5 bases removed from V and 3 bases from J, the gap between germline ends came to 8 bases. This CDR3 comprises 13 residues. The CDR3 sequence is CASSPSANQPQHF. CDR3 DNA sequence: TGTGCCAGCAGTCCCAGCGCCAATCAGCCCCAGCATTTT.

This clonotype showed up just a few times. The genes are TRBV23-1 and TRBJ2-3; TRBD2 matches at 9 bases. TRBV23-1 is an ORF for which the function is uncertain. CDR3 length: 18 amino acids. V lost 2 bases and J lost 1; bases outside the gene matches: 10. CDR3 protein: CASSQGPSAGGRTDTQYF. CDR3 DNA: TGCGCCAGCAGTCAAGGACCCTCAGCGGGGGGACGCACAGATACGCAGTATTTT.

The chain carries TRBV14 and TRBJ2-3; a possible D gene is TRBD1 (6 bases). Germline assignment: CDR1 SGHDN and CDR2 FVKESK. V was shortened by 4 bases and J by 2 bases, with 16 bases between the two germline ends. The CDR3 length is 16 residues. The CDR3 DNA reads TGTGCCAGCAGCCCTAATCCGGGACATTACACAGATACGCAGTATTTT. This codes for CASSPNPGHYTDTQYF.

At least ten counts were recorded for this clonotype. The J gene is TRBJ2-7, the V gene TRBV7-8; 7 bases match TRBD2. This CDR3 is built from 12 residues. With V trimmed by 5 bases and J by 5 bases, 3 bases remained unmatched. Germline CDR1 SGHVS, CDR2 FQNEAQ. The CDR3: CASSTSVHEQYF. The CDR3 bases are TGTGCCAGCAGCACTAGCGTACACGAGCAGTACTTC.

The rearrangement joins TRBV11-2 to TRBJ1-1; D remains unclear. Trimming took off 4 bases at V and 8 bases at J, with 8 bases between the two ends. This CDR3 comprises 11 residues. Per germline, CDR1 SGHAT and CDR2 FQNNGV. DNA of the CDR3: TGTGCCAGCAGCTCTTACGGGGAAGCTTTCTTT. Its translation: CASSSYGEAFF.

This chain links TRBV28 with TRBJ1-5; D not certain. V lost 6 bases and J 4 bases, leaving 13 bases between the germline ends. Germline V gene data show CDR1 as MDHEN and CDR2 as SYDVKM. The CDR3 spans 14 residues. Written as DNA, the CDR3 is TGTGCCAGCAGCCCGACGAATGGAAATCAGCCCCAGCATTTT. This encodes CASSPTNGNQPQHF.

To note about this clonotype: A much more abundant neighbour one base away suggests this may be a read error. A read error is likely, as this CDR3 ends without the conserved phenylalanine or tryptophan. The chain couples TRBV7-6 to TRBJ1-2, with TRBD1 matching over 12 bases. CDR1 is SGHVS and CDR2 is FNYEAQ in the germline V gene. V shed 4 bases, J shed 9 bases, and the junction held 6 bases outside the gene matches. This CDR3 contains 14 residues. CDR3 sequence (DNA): TGTGCCAGCAGCTCAGCCGGGACAGGGGGCAGCTACACCTTA. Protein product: CASSSAGTGGSYTL.

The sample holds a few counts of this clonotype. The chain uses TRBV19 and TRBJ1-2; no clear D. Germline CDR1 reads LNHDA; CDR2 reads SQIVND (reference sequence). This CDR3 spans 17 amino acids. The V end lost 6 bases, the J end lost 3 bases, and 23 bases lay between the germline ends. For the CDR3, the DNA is TGTGCCAGTAGCCCGACTCCGGGAACCTCTCTCCACTATGGCTACACCTTC. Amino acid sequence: CASSPTPGTSLHYGYTF.

CDR3 bases: TGTGCCAGCAGCTCCCAGGGATTCGGCTCACCCCTCCACTTT. This gives the protein CASSSQGFGSPLHF. The chain joins TRBV5-6 to TRBJ1-6, with D possibly being TRBD1 (5 bases). Germline CDR1 and CDR2: SGHDT and YYEEEE. The CDR3 loop spans 14 amino acids. V gave up 3 bases and J gave up 10 bases, with 14 bases separating them. Complete variable domain (other parts from reference TRBV5-6 and TRBJ1-6): DAGVTQSPTHLIKTRGQQVTLRCSPKSGHDTVSWYQQALGQGPQFIFQYYEEEERQRGNFPDRFSGHQFPNYSSELNVNALLLGDSALYLCASSSQGFGSPLHFGNGTRLTVT.

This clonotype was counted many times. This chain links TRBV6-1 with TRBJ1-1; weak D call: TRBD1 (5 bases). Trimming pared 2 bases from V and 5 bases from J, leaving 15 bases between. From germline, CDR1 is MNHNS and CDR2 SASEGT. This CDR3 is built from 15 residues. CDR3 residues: CASSENGGAETEAFF. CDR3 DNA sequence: TGTGCCAGCAGTGAAAATGGGGGTGCGGAGACTGAAGCTTTCTTT.

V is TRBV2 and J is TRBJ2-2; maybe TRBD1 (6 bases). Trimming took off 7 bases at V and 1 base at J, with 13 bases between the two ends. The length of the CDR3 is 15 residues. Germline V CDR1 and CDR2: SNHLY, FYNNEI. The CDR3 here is CASTLRTVNTGELFF. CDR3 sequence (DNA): TGTGCCAGCACTCTCCGGACAGTGAACACCGGGGAGCTGTTTTTT.

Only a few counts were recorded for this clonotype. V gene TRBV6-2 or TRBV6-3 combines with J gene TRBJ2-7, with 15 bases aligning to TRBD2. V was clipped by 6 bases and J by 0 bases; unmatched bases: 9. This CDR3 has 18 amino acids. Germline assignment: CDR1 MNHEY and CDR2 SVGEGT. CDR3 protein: CASSQQGTSGGISYEQYF. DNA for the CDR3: TGTGCCAGCAGCCAACAGGGGACTAGCGGGGGGATCTCCTACGAGCAGTACTTC.

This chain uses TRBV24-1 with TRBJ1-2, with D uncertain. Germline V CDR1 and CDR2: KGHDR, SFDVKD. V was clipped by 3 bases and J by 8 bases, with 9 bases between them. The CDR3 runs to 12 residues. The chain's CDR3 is CATSDDGRGYTF. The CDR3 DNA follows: TGTGCCACCAGTGATGACGGGCGGGGCTACACCTTC.

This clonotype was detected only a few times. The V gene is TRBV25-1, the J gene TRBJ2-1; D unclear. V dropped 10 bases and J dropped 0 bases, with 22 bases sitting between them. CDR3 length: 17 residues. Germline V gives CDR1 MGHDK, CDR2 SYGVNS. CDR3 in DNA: TGTGCCACCCAATCCAGACTCCAGAAAAGCTCCTACAATGAGCAGTTCTTC. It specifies CATQSRLQKSSYNEQFF.

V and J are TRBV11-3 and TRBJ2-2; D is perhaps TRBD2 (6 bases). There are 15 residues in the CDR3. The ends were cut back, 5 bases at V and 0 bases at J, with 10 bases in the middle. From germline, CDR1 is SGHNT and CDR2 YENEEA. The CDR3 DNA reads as TGTGCCAGCAGCCCCACTAGCTCGAACACCGGGGAGCTGTTTTTT. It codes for CASSPTSSNTGELFF.

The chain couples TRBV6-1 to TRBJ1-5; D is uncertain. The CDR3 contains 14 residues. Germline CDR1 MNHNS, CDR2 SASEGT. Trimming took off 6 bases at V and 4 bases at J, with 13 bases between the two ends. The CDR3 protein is CASRPPGWNQPQHF. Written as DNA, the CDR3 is TGTGCCAGCAGACCCCCTGGTTGGAATCAGCCCCAGCATTTT.

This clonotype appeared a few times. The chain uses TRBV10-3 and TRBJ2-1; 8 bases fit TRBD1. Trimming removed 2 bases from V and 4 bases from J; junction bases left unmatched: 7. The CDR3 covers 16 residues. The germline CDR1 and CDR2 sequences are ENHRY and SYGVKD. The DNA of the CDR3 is TGTGCCATCAGTGAGCCCGGGGACAGGCGATACAATGAGCAGTTCTTC. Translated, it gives CAISEPGDRRYNEQFF.

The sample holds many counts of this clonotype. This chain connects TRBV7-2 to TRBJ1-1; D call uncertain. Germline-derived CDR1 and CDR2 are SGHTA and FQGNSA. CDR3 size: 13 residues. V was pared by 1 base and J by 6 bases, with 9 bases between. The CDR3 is CASSLVVTPEAFF. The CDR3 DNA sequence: TGTGCCAGCAGCTTAGTTGTTACCCCTGAAGCTTTCTTT.

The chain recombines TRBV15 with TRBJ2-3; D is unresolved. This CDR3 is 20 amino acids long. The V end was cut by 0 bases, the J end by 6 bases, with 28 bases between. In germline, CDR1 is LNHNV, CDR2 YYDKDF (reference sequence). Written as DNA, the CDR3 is TGTGCCACCAGCAGAGATAAGAATTGGAAAGACGGTCCAAATGGGGATACGCAGTATTTT. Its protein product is CATSRDKNWKDGPNGDTQYF.

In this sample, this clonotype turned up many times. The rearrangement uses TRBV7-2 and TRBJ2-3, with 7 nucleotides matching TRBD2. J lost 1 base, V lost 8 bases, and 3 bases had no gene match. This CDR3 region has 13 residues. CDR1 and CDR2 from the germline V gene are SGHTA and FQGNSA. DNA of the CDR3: TGTGCCAGCGCCCGGGGGGGCACAGATACGCAGTATTTT. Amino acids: CASARGGTDTQYF.